These 3 T cell receptor beta chains were sequenced from one sample in a study of blood T cells in healthy people across ages. A second about 6 to 11 cycle PCR used barcoded and J-beta primers. TCRdb called the 5' RACE reads again in MiXCR, with one record for every CDR3 protein. Among over 500,000 distinct CDR3 sequences listed, about 50% were seen once. The sequencing input was blood. The receptors originated from a woman aged 80 or over in good health.

This clonotype showed up just a few times. V is TRBV7-9 and J is TRBJ2-3, with D unresolved. This CDR3 is built from 12 residues. V was trimmed by 3 bases and J by 5 bases, leaving 6 bases between them. CDR1 is SEHNR, CDR2 FQNEAQ, per germline (reference sequence). The CDR3 loop reads CASSFWGDTQYF. The CDR3 DNA follows: TGTGCCAGCAGCTTCTGGGGAGATACGCAGTATTTT.

The chain is built from TRBV9 and TRBJ2-5; the D is unclear. Trimming shortened V by 0 bases and J by 11 bases, and 14 bases separated the two germline ends. Germline CDR1 is SGDLS and CDR2 is YYNGEE. The CDR3 contains 13 residues. CDR3 amino acids: CASSVETHNEQYF. CDR3 DNA: TGTGCCAGCAGCGTAGAGACCCACAATGAGCAGTACTTC.

The chain combines TRBV12-3 or TRBV12-4 with TRBJ2-7; the match to TRBD1 covers 11 bases. With 4 bases clipped from V and 3 bases from J, the junction kept 5 bases outside the gene matches. The CDR3 is 15 residues long. CDR3 DNA sequence: TGTGCCAGCAGTTATGGGACAGGGGGATACTACGAGCAGTACTTC. It yields the protein CASSYGTGGYYEQYF.